This paragraph covers one T cell receptor (beta chain) sequence. Sequencing used immunoSEQ multiplex PCR; TCRdb keeps in-frame clones, though not all of them. The sample carries about 70,000 clones, 87% recorded once. The length of the CDR3 is 15 residues. Looked up from germline, CDR1 is SGHRS and CDR2 is YFSETQ. Trimming took 3 bases from V and 0 from J, leaving 13 bases between them. This sample is part of a study of blood T cell repertoires in COVID-19. Study at large: The study drew acute and convalescent COVID-19 samples from the United States, Italy and Spain.

Material for sequencing was peripheral blood. This rearrangement joins TRBV5-1 to TRBJ2-7; TRBD1 might be the D (6 bases). The source of this sequence is a woman aged 18-29 years with acute or convalescent COVID-19. CDR3 sequence (DNA): TGCGCCAGCAGCTACGGACAGTCTCACTCCTACGAGCAGTACTTC. Its protein product is CASSYGQSHSYEQYF. The variable domain in full, completed from reference TRBV5-1 and TRBJ2-7, reads KAGVTQTPRYLIKTRGQQVTLSCSPISGHRSVSWYQQTPGQGLQFLFEYFSETQRNKGNFPGRFSGRQFSNSRSEMNVSTLELGDSALYLCASSYGQSHSYEQYFGPGTRLTVT.